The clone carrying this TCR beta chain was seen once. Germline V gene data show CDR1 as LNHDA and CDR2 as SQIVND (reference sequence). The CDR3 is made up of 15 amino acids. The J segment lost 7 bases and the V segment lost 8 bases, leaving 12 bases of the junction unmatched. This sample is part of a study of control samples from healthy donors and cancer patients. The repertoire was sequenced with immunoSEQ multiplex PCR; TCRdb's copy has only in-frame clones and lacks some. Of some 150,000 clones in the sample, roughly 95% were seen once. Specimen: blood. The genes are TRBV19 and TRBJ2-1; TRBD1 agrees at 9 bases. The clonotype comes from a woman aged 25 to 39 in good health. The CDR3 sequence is CASETGTGLRNEQFF. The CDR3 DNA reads TGTGCCAGTGAAACCGGGACAGGGTTAAGGAATGAGCAGTTCTTC.